This T cell receptor (beta chain) comes out of a study of graft-versus-host responses after intestinal transplantation. Looking at the study overall: Recipients underwent multivisceral, liver-intestinal, or isolated intestinal transplants. The whole recipient group had anti-thymocyte globulin induction followed by tacrolimus and steroids for 2 to 3 years.

The CDR3 runs to 18 residues. Germline trimming cut 0 bases from V and 2 bases from J; bases unmatched to any gene: 10. The V gene's germline CDR1 is SGHDN and CDR2 FVKESK. Produced via immunoSEQ multiplex PCR; TCRdb's table is partial and in-frame only. The sample carries some 110,000 clones, more than 85% recorded once. Points on this clone: What it recognizes is unknown.

Specimen: unstimulated CD8+ T cells sorted from spleen or lymph node cells, collected before transplant. The rearrangement links TRBV14 to TRBJ2-7, with TRBD2 identical over 10 bases. This sequence originates from a human donor who was the organ donor for an intestinal transplant. The CDR3 sequence: CASSQDVSGRGIPYEQYF. The CDR3 nucleotides read TGTGCCAGCAGCCAAGACGTCAGCGGGAGGGGGATCCCCTACGAGCAGTACTTC.